These T cell receptor beta chains were read from a single sample in a study of post-analysis software for immune sequencing data. TCRdb analysed the PCR reads with MiXCR anew, one entry per CDR3 protein. The sample yields fewer than 550,000 distinct CDR3 sequences, under 40% seen once. Sequencing input: blood. The origin of the receptors is a girl between 2 and 17 years old with multiple sclerosis. The CDR3 runs from the conserved cysteine through the conserved F or W. D genes are given only for firm matches. Size is stated for part of the rows, as once, few or many counts, or as a class when the clone is expanded.

>NA|NA|TRBV6-1|TRBJ1-1
TGTGCCAGCAGTGCAAGGACGGGCCGGAACACTGAAGCTTTCTTT
CASSARTGRNTEAFF
>TRBD1|few|TRBV20-1|TRBJ1-5
TGCAGTGCTAGAGTAACCGGGACAGGGGGCACCAATCAGCCCCAGCATTTT
CSARVTGTGGTNQPQHF
>NA|once|TRBV2|TRBJ1-5
TGTGCCAGCAGGAAGGGGAGGGCCTGGGAGCCCCAGCATTTT
CASRKGRAWEPQHF
>NA|few|TRBV9|TRBJ2-3
TGTGCCAGCAGCGTCCGGGACAGCGGGGCAGATACGCAGTATTTT
CASSVRDSGADTQYF
>NA|NA|TRBV10-3|TRBJ1-2
TGTGCCATCTTAGGCGGAGTCTATGGCTACACCTTC
CAILGGVYGYTF
>TRBD1|few|TRBV20-1|TRBJ1-2
TGCAGTGCTAGATTGACAGGCAGGGGGTTTTATGGCTACACCTTC
CSARLTGRGFYGYTF
>NA|NA|TRBV10-3|TRBJ1-1
TGTGCCATCAGTCATGGGACTGGAATAACGAACACTGAAGCTTTCTTT
CAISHGTGITNTEAFF
>TRBD1|few|TRBV9|TRBJ1-1
TGTGCCAGCAGCCCGGGATTCGGAGGACAGGTGAACACTGAAGCTTTCTTT
CASSPGFGGQVNTEAFF
>NA|NA|TRBV5-1|TRBJ1-2
TGCGCCAGCAGCTTGGAACCGGCGAACTATGGCTACACCTTC
CASSLEPANYGYTF
>NA|few|TRBV7-9|TRBJ1-2
TGTGCCAGCAGCTTCGACTCGGGTGGCTACACCTTC
CASSFDSGGYTF
>NA|NA|TRBV25-1|TRBJ2-3
TGTGCCAGCTCTAGAATGGCCGGAGCAGCAGATACGCAGTATTTT
CASSRMAGAADTQYF
>TRBD1|few|TRBV6-5|TRBJ1-5
TGTGCCAGCAGTACGACAGGGGATAATCAGCCCCAGCATTTT
CASSTTGDNQPQHF
>NA|NA|TRBV9|TRBJ2-3
TGTGCCAGCAGCGTATCGATTCAACTCACAGATACGCAGTATTTT
CASSVSIQLTDTQYF
>TRBD1|NA|TRBV5-1|TRBJ1-1
TGCGCCAGCAGCAACACAGGGGCGCCCGGTGGGGCTTTCTTT
CASSNTGAPGGAFF
>NA|few|TRBV29-1|TRBJ1-2
TGCAGCGTGCTGTCGGGGGGCTACACCTTC
CSVLSGGYTF
>NA|NA|TRBV20-1|TRBJ2-2
TGCAGTGCCAGCCGGGACGTTCACACCGGGGAGTTTTTT
CSASRDVHTGEFF
>NA|NA|TRBV6-5|TRBJ1-6
TGTGCCAGCAGTTACTCAACGCAGGGTAATTCACCCCGCCACTTT
CASSYSTQGNSPRHF
>TRBD1|NA|TRBV24-1|TRBJ2-1
TGTGCCACCAGTGATATCTCGGGACAGGGGCCTACATCTGAGCAGTTCTTC
CATSDISGQGPTSEQFF
>NA|few|TRBV20-1|TRBJ2-3
TGCAGTGCAAGCGGCGCGAACACAGATACGCAGTATTTT
CSASGANTDTQYF
>NA|few|TRBV13|TRBJ2-3
TGTGCCAGCAGCTTAGACGGCGGTATCAGGGATACGCAGTATTTT
CASSLDGGIRDTQYF
>TRBD2|NA|TRBV5-1|TRBJ2-5
TGCGCCAGCCAAGCTAGCGGGGCGAAACAAGAGACCCAGTACTTC
CASQASGAKQETQYF
>NA|NA|TRBV3-1|TRBJ2-7
TGTGCCAGCAGCCGGGGACTGCGTTACTCCTACGAGCAGTACTTC
CASSRGLRYSYEQYF
>NA|many|TRBV5-1|TRBJ2-3
TGCGCCAGCACGACCAGGGTCCCAGATACGCAGTATTTT
CASTTRVPDTQYF
>NA|few|TRBV18|TRBJ1-5
TGTGCCAGCCGGCAGGCGGGTTCTAGCAATCAGCCCCAGCATTTT
CASRQAGSSNQPQHF
>TRBD2|few|TRBV10-3|TRBJ2-1
TGTGCCACTCACAGGGCGGGGGGCATAAATGAGCAGTTCTTC
CATHRAGGINEQFF
>NA|NA|TRBV11-3|TRBJ2-1
TGTGCCAGCAGCTTAGGGGTCCATGAGCAGTTCTTC
CASSLGVHEQFF
>NA|NA|TRBV15|TRBJ1-5
TGTGCCACCAGCAGCATCCGGACGGATAGCAATCAGCCCCAGCATTTT
CATSSIRTDSNQPQHF
>NA|NA|TRBV2|TRBJ1-1
TGTGCCAGCAGTGGGGCCCGGACCGGCAAAGCTTTCTTT
CASSGARTGKAFF
>NA|few|TRBV24-1|TRBJ1-2
TGTGCCACCAGTGATGCCCAAGGGGGAGCTAACTATGGCTACACCTTC
CATSDAQGGANYGYTF
>TRBD1|few|TRBV5-1|TRBJ2-4
TGCGCCAGCAGCTGGACAGGGGGAGAGGACATTCAGTACTTC
CASSWTGGEDIQYF
>TRBD2|NA|TRBV19|TRBJ2-1
TGTGCCAGTAGTCCCTCCCCTAGCGGGCAACTCAATGAGCAGTTCTTC
CASSPSPSGQLNEQFF
>NA|NA|TRBV11-2|TRBJ2-7
TGTGCCAGCAGCTTATCCGGTTCGACCGTTCGGAACGAGCAGTACTTC
CASSLSGSTVRNEQYF
>TRBD2|few|TRBV5-1|TRBJ2-7
TGCGCCAGCAGCTTACTAGCGGGGGCGGCCTACGAGCAGTACTTC
CASSLLAGAAYEQYF
>NA|NA|TRBV19|TRBJ1-5
TGTGCCAGTAGTATGGTTGGGGATGGCAATCAGCCCCAGCATTTT
CASSMVGDGNQPQHF
>NA|few|TRBV7-9|TRBJ2-5
TGTGCCAGCAGGTTAGACACCCAAGAGACCCAGTACTTC
CASRLDTQETQYF
>NA|NA|TRBV5-5|TRBJ2-1
TGTGCCAGCAGCTTGCGCCGGGCCGATGAGCAGTTCTTC
CASSLRRADEQFF
>TRBD1|NA|TRBV7-8|TRBJ2-5
TGTGCCAGCAGTTTCCACCTCCCGGACAGGCGAGAGACCCAGTACTTC
CASSFHLPDRRETQYF
>NA|few|TRBV7-9|TRBJ1-6
TGTGCCAGCAGCGGCGACTATAATTCACCCCTCCACTTT
CASSGDYNSPLHF
>NA|NA|TRBV6-6|TRBJ2-7
TGTGCCAACAAGTTAATGGGAGTCTACGAGCAGTACTTC
CANKLMGVYEQYF
>TRBD1|few|TRBV5-6|TRBJ2-3
TGTGCCAGCAGCTTAAACCGTAGGACAGGGGTTATAGATACGCAGTATTTT
CASSLNRRTGVIDTQYF
>NA|many|TRBV29-1|TRBJ2-6
TGCAGCGTTGAAGACGACGGGGGCTCTGGGGCCAACGTCCTGACTTTC
CSVEDDGGSGANVLTF
>NA|NA|TRBV4-1|TRBJ1-4
TGCGCCAGCAGCCAAGATCGGGGCACTTGGGGAACTTCGGCTAATGAAAAACTGTTTTTT
CASSQDRGTWGTSANEKLFF
>NA|few|TRBV5-1|TRBJ1-5
TGCGCAAGCAGGAAGGGGTATAGCAATCAGCCCCAGCATTTT
CASRKGYSNQPQHF
>NA|once|TRBV4-1|TRBJ2-2
TGCGCCAGCTGGGGGGAGTCGAACACCGGGGAGCTGTTTTTT
CASWGESNTGELFF
>NA|few|TRBV6-1|TRBJ1-2
TGTGCCAGCAGTATCGACAGGAGGTACTACACCTTC
CASSIDRRYYTF